This T cell receptor beta chain was recovered during a study of T cells in localized non-small cell lung cancer. Assay used: immunoSEQ multiplex PCR; TCRdb lists only in-frame clones, some missing. The sample lists 2,500 to 3,000 clones, around 20% seen once, with 17% in the top ten. Points from the study as a whole: The study linked higher blood T cell density to longer overall survival. T cell clonality was highest in uninvolved adjacent lung, above tumor. Out of the top 100 tumor clones, a median about 58 were seen in adjacent lung. One tumor region alone was sequenced, and heterogeneity therefore remains possible.

CDR3 length equals 13 residues. V lost 4 bases, J lost 8 bases, and 14 bases lay in between. Of note for this clone: No antigen is known for it.

This chain uses TRBV6-7 with TRBJ1-2; D is unresolved. TRBV6-7 is given ORF status, its function remaining uncertain. The origin of this receptor is a woman aged 35 to 75 with stage I lung adenocarcinoma. The sample consisted of lung tumor tissue, taken before any cancer treatment. The CDR3 here is CASSLRGFSGYTF. The CDR3 bases are TGTGCCAGCAGTTTACGGGGTTTTAGCGGCTACACCTTC.